This T cell receptor (beta chain) was profiled in a study of cytomegalovirus exposure and HLA in healthy donors. Overall study findings and caveats: Cytomegalovirus association was listed for under 200 TCR beta chains.

Germline loops: CDR1 MDHEN, CDR2 SYDVKM. V lost 3 bases and J lost 8, with 10 bases in between. This CDR3 has 13 amino acids. PCR employed 60 Vbeta and 13 Jbeta primers. Repertoires were generated with immunoSEQ multiplex PCR, while TCRdb's copy carries only in-frame clones and drops some. The data hold 35,000 to 55,000 clones, with about 78% observed a single time. On this clone: Antigen: not known. Other nucleotide sequences in the sample specify the same CDR3.

The clonotype originates from a woman under 40 in good health and CMV-seronegative. The chain couples TRBV28 to TRBJ1-4; tentatively, D is TRBD1 (5 bases). Sequenced: PBMCs. This chain's CDR3 is CASSLWGDEKLFF. CDR3 sequence (DNA): TGTGCCAGCAGTTTGTGGGGGGACGAAAAACTGTTTTTT.